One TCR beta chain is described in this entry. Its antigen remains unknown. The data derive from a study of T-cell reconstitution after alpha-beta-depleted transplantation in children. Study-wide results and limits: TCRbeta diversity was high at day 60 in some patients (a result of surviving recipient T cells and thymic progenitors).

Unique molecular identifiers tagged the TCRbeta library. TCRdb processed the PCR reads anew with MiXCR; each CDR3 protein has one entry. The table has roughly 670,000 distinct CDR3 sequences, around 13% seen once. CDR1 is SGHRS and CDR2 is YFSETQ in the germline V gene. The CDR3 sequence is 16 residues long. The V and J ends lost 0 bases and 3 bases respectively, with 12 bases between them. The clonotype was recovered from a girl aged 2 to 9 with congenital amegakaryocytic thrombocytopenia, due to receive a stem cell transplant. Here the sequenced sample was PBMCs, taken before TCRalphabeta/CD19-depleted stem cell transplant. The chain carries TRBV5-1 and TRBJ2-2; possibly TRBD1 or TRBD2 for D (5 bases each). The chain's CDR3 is CASSLAWGRDTGELFF. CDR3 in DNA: TGCGCCAGCAGCTTGGCCTGGGGACGGGACACCGGGGAGCTGTTTTTT.